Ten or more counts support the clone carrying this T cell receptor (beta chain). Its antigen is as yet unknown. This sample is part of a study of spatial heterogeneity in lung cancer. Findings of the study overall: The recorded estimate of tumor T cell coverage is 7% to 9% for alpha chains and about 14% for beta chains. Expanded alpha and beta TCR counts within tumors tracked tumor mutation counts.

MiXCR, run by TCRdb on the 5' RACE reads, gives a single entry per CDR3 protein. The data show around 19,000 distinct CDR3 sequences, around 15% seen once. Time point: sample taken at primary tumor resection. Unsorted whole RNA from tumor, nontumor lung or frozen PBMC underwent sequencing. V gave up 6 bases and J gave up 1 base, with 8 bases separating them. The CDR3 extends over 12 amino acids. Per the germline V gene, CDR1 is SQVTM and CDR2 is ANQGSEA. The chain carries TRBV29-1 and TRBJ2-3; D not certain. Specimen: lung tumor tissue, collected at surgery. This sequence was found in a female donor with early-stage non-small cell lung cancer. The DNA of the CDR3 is TGCAGCGTCGGCCGGGGCACAGATACGCAGTATTTT. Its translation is CSVGRGTDTQYF.